The sequence of this TCR beta chain was determined in a study of regulatory T cells in long-lasting Graves disease (TCRdb year 2021). General notes on the study: Persistent Graves' disease meant more than 5 years of antithyroid drug treatment with TSH receptor autoantibodies that stayed positive. Patients with persistent Graves' disease were compared with patients with newly diagnosed Graves' disease using TCR sequencing and RNA sequencing of peripheral blood. The study took place in China and was registered as a clinical trial. A total of around 35 samples were covered by TCR sequencing, comprising approximately 13 persistent and about 20 newly diagnosed Graves' disease patients. Antithyroid drugs had been taken for 8.5 to 13 years on average by persistent Graves' disease patients in the clinical cohort.

What the authors observed across the whole study: Persistent Graves' disease patients showed lower TCR Shannon entropy and fewer highly expanded clones than newly diagnosed patients, suggesting clonal expansion. Peripheral blood alone was examined, since thyroid tissue, which constituted the primary lesion, could not be accessed. Only the TCR beta chain was sequenced and analyzed. The authors noted that the small sample size was a limitation that may lower accuracy. Persistent disease showed preferential use of TRBV28, TRBJ1-2 and TRBJ2-5, whereas newly diagnosed disease favored TRBV20-1 and TRBJ2-1. Patients with persistent disease shared more public clonotypes (approximately 2,500) than newly diagnosed patients did (about 970).

A word on this clonotype: The antigen it recognizes is unknown. No much larger clone exists at a distance of one base, and base qualities are not known.

Inclusive of the bounding cysteine and phenylalanine, the CDR3 is 14 residues long. The DNA shown is the 42-base CDR3, in frame from base 1. The germline V gene supplies CDR1 MRHNA and CDR2 SNTAGT. After removal of 0 bases from V and 10 bases from J, the junction retains 4 bases not matched to a gene. Explained via the paper, the time point label denotes: persistent/refractory GD, antithyroid drugs over 5 years with positive TRAb. RNA was extracted from PBMCs in TRIzol for both TCR sequencing and RNA sequencing. The diagnosis of Graves' disease was made according to American Thyroid Association guidelines. Patients for the study were recruited at an endocrinology department in Xi'an, China. Each patient gave about 10 milliliters of peripheral blood, collected in an EDTA anticoagulant tube. PBMCs were isolated by Ficoll Paque Plus density gradient separation without further T cell sorting. An Agilent 2100 Bioanalyzer and agarose gel were used to check RNA quality, while a NanoDrop 2000 measured RNA concentration.

Libraries were constructed by multiplex PCR. Sequenced on an Illumina HiSeq 4000. To build TCR beta libraries, CDR3 regions were amplified by Arm-PCR using iRepertoire HTBI primers. PCR products were gel purified before sequencing. For the original study's pipeline: A total of 62 TRBV and some 15 TRBJ segments were identified across samples and were used for gene usage analysis of CDR3 amino acid clonotypes. COPE and FqMerger were used to merge filtered high-quality paired reads into contigs. BLAST was used to align contigs to the IMGT TRBV, TRBD and TRBJ reference genes, and CDR3 was defined following IMGT. Any clonotype with a frequency above 0.1% was counted as a highly expanded clone. Shannon entropy served as the measure of repertoire diversity, while the Gini coefficient captured V-J evenness. A clonotype found in more than one individual was treated as public. Starting from the raw public reads, TCRdb applied fastp trimming at Q25, assembled clones with MiXCR and retained in-frame beta chains. Rows merge per CDR3 protein into single entries with the most common DNA and genes. Here the V and J calls rest on TCRdb's processing, not on the authors' analysis. This sample is represented by hundreds of thousands of distinct CDR3 sequences; roughly 20% of them were singletons. About a fifth of the sample goes to the ten largest clones.

The receptor was derived from a female donor with Graves disease. The V gene is TRBV6-4 and the J gene is TRBJ1-4; the central 8 bases match TRBD1. Sequencing used peripheral blood mononuclear cells (PBMCs), obtained when the disease was refractory, from a patient treated with antithyroid drugs. At the DNA level, the sequence is TGTGCCAGCAGTGACTCCCCAACAGGGGGAAAACTGTTTTTT. This is translated as CASSDSPTGGKLFF.